This T cell receptor (beta chain) was captured by sequencing in a study of prognosis after radiotherapy for stage I lung cancer. Study context: Some 12 patients had adenocarcinoma tumors, while squamous cell carcinoma tumors were found in roughly seven.

Researchers took around 6 milliliters of peripheral blood at each of two time points. It was by two-round multiplex PCR that TCR beta CDR3 was amplified from genomic DNA. Amplification during the initial PCR round employed primers specific to each TRBV and TRBJ gene. MiXCR, run by TCRdb on the multiplex PCR reads, gives a single entry per CDR3 protein. This table has around 20,000 distinct CDR3 sequences, roughly 55% appearing once. V was pared by 2 bases and J by 4 bases, with 5 bases between. This CDR3 comprises 13 residues. Regarding the study as a whole: A fall in unique TCR clone counts followed stereotactic body radiation therapy, with medians of around 10,000 versus 6,500. It was in patients who developed distant metastases that Shannon entropy after stereotactic body radiation therapy was lower.

With respect to this clonotype: Antigen unknown.

The TCR was taken from a donor aged 50 or older with non-small cell lung cancer. The sequencing used PBMCs, collected before or after stereotactic body radiation therapy (not recorded which). V is TRBV12-3 or TRBV12-4 and J is TRBJ2-2; D is ambiguous. The CDR3 DNA is TGTGCCAGCAGTTTATTCAGCACCGGGGAGCTGTTTTTT. As protein: CASSLFSTGELFF.